The 8 T cell receptor beta chains below were found in one sample sequenced in a study of Graves' ophthalmopathy and Graves' hyperthyroidism. The authors amplified TCR beta CDR3 regions, and they did so from RNA transcripts for repertoire sequencing. An opening RT-PCR round employed HTBI primers and preceded a second-round multiplex PCR. TCRdb redid the calling of the multiplex PCR reads with MiXCR, one entry per CDR3 protein. The data hold 200,000 to 250,000 distinct CDR3 sequences, with roughly 27% observed a single time. Material: peripheral blood. These TCRs come from a man aged 50-60 years with Graves' ophthalmopathy.

This clonotype has at least ten counts. The rearrangement links TRBV4-1 to TRBJ2-5, with 10 bases aligning to TRBD2. Germline trimming cut 6 bases from V and 5 bases from J; bases unmatched to any gene: 9. The V gene's germline CDR1 is MGHRA and CDR2 YSYEKL. The CDR3 contains 15 residues. CDR3 region: CASSRAGGGVETQYF. CDR3 coding DNA: TGCGCCAGCAGTCGAGCGGGAGGGGGTGTGGAGACCCAGTACTTC.

This clonotype was detected ten times or more. The chain has TRBV29-1 and TRBJ1-1; possibly TRBD1 for D (6 bases). The germline V gene encodes CDR1 SQVTM and CDR2 ANQGSEA. The CDR3 consists of 14 residues. Trimming pared 2 bases from V and 5 bases from J, leaving 15 bases between. The DNA of the CDR3 is TGCAGCGTTGAATTCCGAGGGGGTGGTACTGAAGCTTTCTTT. This gives the protein CSVEFRGGGTEAFF.

The chain has TRBV6-1 and TRBJ1-6, with D possibly matching TRBD1 (6 bases). Trimming shortened V by 5 bases and J by 5 bases, and 13 bases separated the two germline ends. Germline V gene data show CDR1 as MNHNS and CDR2 as SASEGT. This CDR3 region has 15 residues. This chain's CDR3 is CASSKTGRDNSPLHF. CDR3 bases: TGTGCCAGCAGTAAGACAGGCAGGGATAATTCACCCCTCCACTTT.

Only a few counts were recorded for this clonotype. The V and J genes are TRBV2 and TRBJ1-1, with D uncertain. The germline V gene encodes CDR1 SNHLY and CDR2 FYNNEI. The CDR3 loop spans 11 amino acids. Trimming shortened V by 7 bases and J by 4 bases, and 7 bases separated the two germline ends. The DNA of the CDR3 is TGTGCCAGCATTGGTAGCACTGAAGCTTTCTTT. Its translation: CASIGSTEAFF. Complete variable domain (other parts from reference TRBV2 and TRBJ1-1): EPEVTQTPSHQVTQMGQEVILRCVPISNHLYFYWYRQILGQKVEFLVSFYNNEISEKSEIFDDQFSVERPDGSNFTLKIRSTKLEDSAMYFCASIGSTEAFFGQGTRLTVV.

This chain connects TRBV6-1 to TRBJ1-1; TRBD1 matches at 7 bases. V lost 6 bases to trimming and J lost 1 base; unmatched junction nucleotides: 11. The CDR3 has 16 residues. Germline V CDR1 and CDR2: MNHNS, SASEGT. The CDR3 DNA is TGTGCCAGCAGGTCTTACCTACAGGGGACGAACACTGAAGCTTTCTTT. Its translation is CASRSYLQGTNTEAFF.

In this sample, this clonotype turned up many times. The J gene is TRBJ1-1, the V gene TRBV6-5; TRBD1 agrees at 9 bases. This CDR3 contains 14 residues. The germline gives CDR1 MNHEY, CDR2 SVGAGI. V shed 6 bases, J shed 0 bases, and the junction held 2 bases outside the gene matches. CDR3 sequence reads: CASSWDRVNTEAFF. The DNA for the CDR3 is TGTGCCAGCAGCTGGGACAGGGTGAACACTGAAGCTTTCTTT.

This clonotype was detected ten times or more. The J gene is TRBJ2-5, the V gene TRBV10-3; D is uncertain. Germline values: CDR1 ENHRY, CDR2 SYGVKD. V dropped 4 bases and J dropped 0 bases, with 9 bases sitting between them. The CDR3 extends over 14 amino acids. DNA for the CDR3: TGTGCCATCAGTGGGGGTCTGAACCAAGAGACCCAGTACTTC. Translating it yields CAISGGLNQETQYF.

The chain combines TRBV7-2 with TRBJ2-5; TRBD1 matches 11 bases. The CDR3 is made up of 15 amino acids. Germline loops: CDR1 SGHTA, CDR2 FQGNSA. V trimming: 8 bases; J trimming: 5 bases; junction bases outside the gene matches: 10. The DNA for the CDR3 is TGTGCCAGCCCCTCGGACAGGGGGCTAGGGGAGACCCAGTACTTC. Protein: CASPSDRGLGETQYF.